This T cell receptor (beta chain) was identified in a study of cytotoxic CD8 clonotypes in ibrutinib-treated CLL. Study results and caveats: Baseline-level clonality went beyond age-matched healthy donors and moved in step with circulating CD8+ T-cell counts.

Comments on this clone: Its target is unknown.

The CDR3 has 13 amino acids. Germline lookup yields CDR1 SGDLS and CDR2 YYNGEE. Trimming shortened V by 4 bases and J by 4 bases, and 11 bases separated the two germline ends. Method: immunoSEQ multiplex PCR; TCRdb's copy keeps in-frame clones and lacks some. The sample contains some 50,000 clones, 50% to 70% of which appear only once. The chain recombines TRBV9 with TRBJ1-2; D is ambiguous. The specimen comprised PBMCs, sampled after 24 months of ibrutinib treatment. The clonotype was recovered from a human donor with chronic lymphocytic leukemia. In DNA, the CDR3 is TGTGCCAGCAGCACCGACGGCACCTATGGCTACACCTTC. It encodes CASSTDGTYGYTF. The full variable domain, completed using reference TRBV9 and TRBJ1-2, is DSGVTQTPKHLITATGQRVTLRCSPRSGDLSVYWYQQSLDQGLQFLIQYYNGEERAKGNILERFSAQQFPDLHSELNLSSLELGDSALYFCASSTDGTYGYTFGSGTRLTVV.